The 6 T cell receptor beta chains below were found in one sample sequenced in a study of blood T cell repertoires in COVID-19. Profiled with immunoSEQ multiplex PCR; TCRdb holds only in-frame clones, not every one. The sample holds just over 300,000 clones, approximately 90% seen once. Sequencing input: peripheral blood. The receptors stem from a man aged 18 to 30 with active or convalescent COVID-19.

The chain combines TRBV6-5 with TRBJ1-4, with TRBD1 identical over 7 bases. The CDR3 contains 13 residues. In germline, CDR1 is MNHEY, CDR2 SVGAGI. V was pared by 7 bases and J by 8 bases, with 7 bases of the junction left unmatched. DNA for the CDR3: TGTGCCAGCAAGGCAGGGGGTTACGAAAAACTGTTTTTT. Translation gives CASKAGGYEKLFF.

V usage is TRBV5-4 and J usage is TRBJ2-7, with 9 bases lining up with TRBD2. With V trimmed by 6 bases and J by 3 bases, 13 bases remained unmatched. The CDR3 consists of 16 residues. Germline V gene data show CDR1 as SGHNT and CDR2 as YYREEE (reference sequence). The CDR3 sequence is CASTQKGGSGGYEQYF. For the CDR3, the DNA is TGTGCCAGCACCCAAAAGGGTGGTAGCGGGGGCTACGAGCAGTACTTC. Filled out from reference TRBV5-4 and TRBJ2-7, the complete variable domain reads ETGVTQSPTHLIKTRGQQVTLRCSSQSGHNTVSWYQQALGQGPQFIFQYYREEENGRGNFPPRFSGLQFPNYSSELNVNALELDDSALYLCASTQKGGSGGYEQYFGPGTRLTVT.

CDR3 nucleotides: TGTGCCACCGCCGACACTAACTATGGCTACACCTTC. Its protein is CATADTNYGYTF. The gene calls are TRBV25-1 and TRBJ1-2; D ambiguous. This CDR3 spans 12 amino acids. The germline V gene has CDR1 MGHDK and CDR2 SYGVNS. V lost 10 bases and J 0 bases, leaving 9 bases between the germline ends.

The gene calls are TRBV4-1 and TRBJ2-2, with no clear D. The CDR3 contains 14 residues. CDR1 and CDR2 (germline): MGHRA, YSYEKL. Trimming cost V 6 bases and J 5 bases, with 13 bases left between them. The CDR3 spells CASSIRGITGELFF. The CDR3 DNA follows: TGCGCCAGCAGTATCAGAGGTATAACCGGGGAGCTGTTTTTT.

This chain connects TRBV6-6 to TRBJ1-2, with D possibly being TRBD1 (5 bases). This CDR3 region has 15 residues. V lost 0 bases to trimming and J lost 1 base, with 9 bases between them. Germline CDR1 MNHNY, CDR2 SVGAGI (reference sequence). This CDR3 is CASSYSTGGNYGYTF. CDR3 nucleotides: TGTGCCAGCAGTTACTCGACGGGGGGTAACTATGGCTACACCTTC.

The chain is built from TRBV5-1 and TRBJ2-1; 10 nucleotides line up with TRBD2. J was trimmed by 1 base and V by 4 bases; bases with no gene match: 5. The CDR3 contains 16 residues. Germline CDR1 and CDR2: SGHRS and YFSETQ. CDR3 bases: TGCGCCAGCAGCACCCGAGCGGGAGGGTCCTACAATGAGCAGTTCTTC. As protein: CASSTRAGGSYNEQFF.